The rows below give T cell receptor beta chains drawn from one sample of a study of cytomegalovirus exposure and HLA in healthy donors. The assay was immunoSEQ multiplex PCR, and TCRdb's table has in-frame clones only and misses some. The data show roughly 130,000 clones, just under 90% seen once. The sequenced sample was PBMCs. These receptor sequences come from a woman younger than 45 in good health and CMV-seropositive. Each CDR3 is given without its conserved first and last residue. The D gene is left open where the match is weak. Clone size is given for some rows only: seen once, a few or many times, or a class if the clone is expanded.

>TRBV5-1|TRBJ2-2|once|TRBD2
ASRRIGRGNTGELF
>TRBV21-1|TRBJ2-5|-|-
ANLEGAISQETQY
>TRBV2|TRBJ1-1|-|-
ASGVPSQGPNTEAF
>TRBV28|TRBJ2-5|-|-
ASSLRGRWETQY
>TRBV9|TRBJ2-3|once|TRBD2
ASSPRSSGGFGTQY
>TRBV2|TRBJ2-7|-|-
ASSREYEQY
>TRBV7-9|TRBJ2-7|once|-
ASSSRTERTYEQY
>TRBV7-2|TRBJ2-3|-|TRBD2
ASSFAGGQGDTQY
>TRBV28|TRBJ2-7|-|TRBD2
ASRVAGEVREQY
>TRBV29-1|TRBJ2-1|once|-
SVGVGGIYNEQF
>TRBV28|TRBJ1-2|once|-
ASRGGAGDGYT
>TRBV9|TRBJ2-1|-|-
ASSPYVGGGGYNEQF
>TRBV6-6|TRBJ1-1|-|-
ASSRGDPPNTEAF
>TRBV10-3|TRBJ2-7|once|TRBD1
ATGDSSYEQY
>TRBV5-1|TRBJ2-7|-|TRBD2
ASSPIAGPAGEQY
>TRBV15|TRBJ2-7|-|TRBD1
ATSRLQGQGEQY
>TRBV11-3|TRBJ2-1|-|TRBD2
ASSFGGRDGEQF
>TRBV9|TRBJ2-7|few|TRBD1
ASSVAGTGKGEQY
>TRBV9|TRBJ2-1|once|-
ASSASARDHYNEQF
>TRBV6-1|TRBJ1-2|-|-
ASSEVTGDFVYGYT
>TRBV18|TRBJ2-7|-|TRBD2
ASSPSAGTSSYEQY
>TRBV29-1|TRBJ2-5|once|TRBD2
SVDIGKVGGWGETQY
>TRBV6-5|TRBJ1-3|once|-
ASRDSGNSGNTIY
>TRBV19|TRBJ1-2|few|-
ASSQTGTGGYT
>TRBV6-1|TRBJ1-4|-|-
ASKRPPYEGEKLF
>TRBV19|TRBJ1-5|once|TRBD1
ASSIEGQGNQPQH
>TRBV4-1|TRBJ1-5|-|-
ASSQAFNNQPQH
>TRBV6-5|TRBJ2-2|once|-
ASSLRLTGELF
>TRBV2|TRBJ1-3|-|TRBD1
ASTGQGMDTIY
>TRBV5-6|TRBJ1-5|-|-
ASSLGGGNQPQH
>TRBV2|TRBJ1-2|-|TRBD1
ASSAEGQGFYGYT